These 14 T cell receptor beta chains came from one sample sequenced in a study of CD8 T cells in ankylosing spondylitis. MiXCR, applied by TCRdb to the 5' RACE reads, yields one record per CDR3 protein. Here the sample spans about 220,000 distinct CDR3 sequences, about 10% being singletons. Specimen: blood, either unsorted or a sorted T cell fraction (not recorded which). The source is a male donor with ankylosing spondylitis or in good health (not recorded which).

The sample holds many counts of this clonotype. The chain links TRBV5-1 to TRBJ2-7, with D tentatively TRBD2 (5 bases). The length of the CDR3 is 15 residues. Deletions cut 4 bases from V and 2 bases from J, with 16 bases between. Germline-derived CDR1 and CDR2 are SGHRS and YFSETQ. Here the CDR3 DNA reads TGCGCCAGCAGCCAGGCGGTCGGGGAAGCCTACGAGCAGTACTTC. It encodes CASSQAVGEAYEQYF. The full variable domain, with the rest looked up from reference TRBV5-1 and TRBJ2-7, is KAGVTQTPRYLIKTRGQQVTLSCSPISGHRSVSWYQQTPGQGLQFLFEYFSETQRNKGNFPGRFSGRQFSNSRSEMNVSTLELGDSALYLCASSQAVGEAYEQYFGPGTRLTVT.

In this sample, this clonotype turned up a few times. V usage is TRBV2 and J usage is TRBJ2-5; D is possibly TRBD2 (6 bases). The CDR3 has 14 amino acids. The germline gives CDR1 SNHLY, CDR2 FYNNEI. Trimming took 6 bases from V and 4 from J, leaving 15 bases between them. CDR3 in DNA: TGTGCCAGCAGCCGTGAGACCGGGGGAGAGACCCAGTACTTC. This gives the protein CASSRETGGETQYF.

This clonotype appeared many times. CDR3 DNA sequence: TGTGCCAGCAGTTTAGCAGGGGACCTATACGAGCAGTACTTC. Amino acids: CASSLAGDLYEQYF. The chain is built from TRBV12-3 or TRBV12-4 and TRBJ2-7, with D perhaps given as TRBD1 or TRBD2 (5 bases each). V lost 0 bases to trimming and J lost 4 bases, with 10 bases between them. CDR3 size: 14 residues.

This clonotype was observed a handful of times. The chain employs TRBV12-3 or TRBV12-4 and TRBJ1-1; the D gene is possibly TRBD1 (6 bases). The CDR3 is 17 amino acids. V was shortened by 5 bases and J by 3 bases, with 22 bases between the two germline ends. The CDR3, as DNA: TGTGCCAGCAGTCCCAGGACAGTTGTAGGAAAGGACACTGAAGCTTTCTTT. Its protein is CASSPRTVVGKDTEAFF.

This clonotype showed up many times. The chain recombines TRBV27 with TRBJ2-5; D unresolved. Trimming removed 5 bases from V and 5 bases from J, with 12 bases in between. Germline CDR1 MNHEY, CDR2 SMNVEV (reference sequence). This CDR3 is 13 amino acids long. CDR3 DNA sequence: TGTGCCAGCAGTCCGCTTCCATGGGAGACCCAGTACTTC. Translation gives CASSPLPWETQYF.

The chain joins TRBV5-1 to TRBJ2-3; TRBD2 matches at 12 bases. CDR1 and CDR2 (germline): SGHRS, YFSETQ. CDR3 length: 14 amino acids. Trimming cost V 4 bases and J 5 bases; bases outside gene matches: 2. The CDR3 sequence is CASSASGGEDTQYF. CDR3 coding DNA: TGCGCCAGCAGCGCTAGCGGGGGGGAAGATACGCAGTATTTT.

In this sample, this clonotype turned up a few times. The chain uses TRBV20-1 and TRBJ2-7, with 9 bases lining up with TRBD2. V shed 3 bases, J shed 4 bases, and the junction held 7 bases outside the gene matches. In germline, CDR1 is DFQATT, CDR2 SNEGSKA (reference sequence). The CDR3 is made up of 14 amino acids. The CDR3 region is CSARLAGVSYEQYF. CDR3 nucleotides: TGCAGTGCTAGGTTAGCGGGGGTTTCGTACGAGCAGTACTTC.

In this sample, this clonotype turned up a few times. The CDR3 is CASSLAGARAGNTIYF. DNA of the CDR3: TGCGCCAGCAGCTTGGCCGGGGCCAGAGCCGGAAACACCATATATTTT. The chain recombines TRBV5-1 with TRBJ1-3, with a tentative D call TRBD1 (5 bases). CDR3 size: 16 residues. V was shortened by 0 bases and J by 4 bases, with 14 bases between the two germline ends. CDR1 is SGHRS, CDR2 YFSETQ, per germline.

A few counts support this clonotype. This chain uses TRBV5-1 with TRBJ2-2, with 7 positions matching TRBD1. CDR3 length equals 15 residues. V trimming: 0 bases; J trimming: 5 bases; junction bases outside the gene matches: 4. Germline loops: CDR1 SGHRS, CDR2 YFSETQ. The CDR3 nucleotides read TGCGCCAGCAGCTTGGCGGGGACAGCAACCGGGGAGCTGTTTTTT. Protein sequence: CASSLAGTATGELFF.

In this sample, this clonotype turned up many times. The V gene is TRBV5-1, the J gene TRBJ2-7; D remains ambiguous. The V end was cut by 3 bases, the J end by 0 bases, with 13 bases between. This CDR3 contains 15 residues. CDR1 is SGHRS and CDR2 is YFSETQ in the germline V gene. The CDR3, as DNA: TGCGCCAGCAGCTCTGGGCAGGTCAGCTCCTACGAGCAGTACTTC. Translated: CASSSGQVSSYEQYF.

This clonotype showed up many times. The chain uses TRBV20-1 and TRBJ1-4; the match to TRBD1 covers 11 bases. Germline trimming cut 5 bases from V and 8 bases from J; bases unmatched to any gene: 4. Germline-derived CDR1 and CDR2 are DFQATT and SNEGSKA (reference sequence). CDR3 length: 13 residues. This chain's CDR3 is CSAGQGAGEKLFF. The CDR3, as DNA: TGCAGTGCTGGACAGGGGGCCGGGGAAAAACTGTTTTTT.

This clonotype has a handful of counts. The V call is TRBV2, the J call TRBJ2-7, with D perhaps TRBD1 (5 bases). The germline V gene has CDR1 SNHLY and CDR2 FYNNEI. This CDR3 contains 13 residues. V was clipped by 6 bases and J by 2 bases, with 11 bases between them. The CDR3 protein is CASRARAPYEQYF. The CDR3 DNA follows: TGTGCCAGCAGGGCCAGGGCCCCCTACGAGCAGTACTTC.

This clonotype was recorded a few times. The V gene is TRBV10-3, the J gene TRBJ2-4, with D perhaps TRBD1 (6 bases). Germline CDR1 reads ENHRY; CDR2 reads SYGVKD. The CDR3 totals 12 residues. With 4 bases removed from V and 7 bases from J, the gap between germline ends came to 8 bases. CDR3 amino acids: CAISGTENIQYF. CDR3 coding DNA: TGTGCCATCAGTGGGACAGAGAACATTCAGTACTTC.

In this sample, this clonotype turned up many times. As DNA, the CDR3 is TGTGCCATCGGGACAGGGGGTGAAAAACTGTTTTTT. It codes for CAIGTGGEKLFF. The chain combines TRBV10-3 with TRBJ1-4; TRBD1 matches 11 bases. After removal of 8 bases from V and 7 bases from J, the junction contained 0 bases not matched to a gene. Germline V gene data show CDR1 as ENHRY and CDR2 as SYGVKD. The CDR3 consists of 12 residues.